The clone carrying this TCR beta chain was found a few times. Antigen unknown. V was pared by 0 bases and J by 6 bases, with 17 bases between. Germline values: CDR1 MDHEN, CDR2 SYDVKM. The CDR3 consists of 16 residues. The data derive from a study of identical twins. Study results and caveats: While abundant cord blood beta clonotypes carried fewer insertions, memory repertoires showed no such pattern.

Healthy Caucasians supplied all donations. TCRdb reprocessed the 5' RACE reads with MiXCR, giving one entry per CDR3 protein. The sample has 400,000 to 650,000 distinct CDR3 sequences, around 20% seen once; the top ten hold around 0.9%. The sample was also reused in another study, on T cells expressing NK-cell markers. As that report states: In a few donors, these clonotypes also led the CD3+CD56-NKG2C+ fraction.

The source of this sequence is a woman in her late teens or twenties in good health. V is TRBV28 and J is TRBJ1-2; a possible D gene is TRBD1 (5 bases). The specimen sequenced was CD4+ T cells sorted from blood. The CDR3 region has the DNA TGTGCCAGCAGTTTATGGCGGCCAGGGAAGGTACATGGCTACACCTTC. Its protein is CASSLWRPGKVHGYTF.